This T cell receptor (beta chain) is drawn from a study of OX40 agonist ivuxolimab in advanced cancers. On the study more broadly: With a range of about 23 to 90, age averaged roughly 60 years, and about 82% were male.

The germline CDR1 and CDR2 sequences are SGHRS and YFSETQ. The CDR3 covers 15 residues. The germline V and J ends were trimmed by 1 base and 4 bases, with 12 bases remaining between them. Measured with immunoSEQ multiplex PCR; TCRdb has only the in-frame clones, and not every one. The table shows about 76,000 clones, with 88% occurring only once. The specimen comprised CD4+ or CD8+ T cells sorted from blood, sampled in a trial of the OX40 agonist ivuxolimab. The sequence came from an adult with an advanced solid tumor such as melanoma, head and neck, liver or kidney cancer. The J gene is TRBJ1-5, the V gene TRBV5-1; D is possibly TRBD1 (5 bases). The CDR3 reads CASSLFGQTNQPQHF. The CDR3 DNA is TGCGCCAGCAGCTTGTTTGGACAAACAAATCAGCCCCAGCATTTT.